What follows are 28 T cell receptor beta chains derived from one specimen sequenced in a study of T cell changes during pregnancy in multiple sclerosis. Sequencing was performed with immunoSEQ multiplex PCR; in TCRdb, only in-frame clones are kept and a portion is missing. Of almost 50,000 clones in the sample, roughly 94% were seen once. The source material was CD4+ T cells from peripheral blood mononuclear cells, sampled in the third trimester of pregnancy. Receptors originate from a female donor with multiple sclerosis, enrolled in a pregnancy study.

This clone was counted only a few times. The V and J genes are TRBV10-2 and TRBJ2-7, with D maybe TRBD1 (6 bases). The CDR3 consists of 13 residues. CDR1 and CDR2 from the germline V gene are WSHSY and SAAADI. V shed 6 bases and J shed 1 base, with 10 bases lying between them. The CDR3 DNA follows: TGCGCCAGCAGCCGGACAGTTTCCTACGAGCAGTACTTC. Amino acid sequence: CASSRTVSYEQYF.

CDR3 DNA sequence: TGTGCCAGCAGCTCTACTAGCAATGAGCAGTTCTTC. Translating gives CASSSTSNEQFF. This sequence joins TRBV5-6 and TRBJ2-1; possible D gene TRBD2, 5 bases. The germline V gene encodes CDR1 SGHDT and CDR2 YYEEEE. The CDR3 loop spans 12 amino acids. Trimming stripped 3 bases from V and 6 bases from J, with 7 bases between.

This sequence joins TRBV15 and TRBJ2-7, with D uncertain. The CDR3 is made up of 15 amino acids. Germline CDR1 is LNHNV and CDR2 is YYDKDF (reference sequence). V was clipped by 5 bases and J by 0 bases, with 14 bases between them. This CDR3 reads CATSPARGSSYEQYF. The DNA for the CDR3 is TGTGCCACCAGCCCAGCGAGAGGTAGCTCCTACGAGCAGTACTTC.

V gene TRBV6-5 combines with J gene TRBJ1-6; TRBD1 might be the D (5 bases). The CDR3 loop spans 15 amino acids. Germline CDR1 MNHEY, CDR2 SVGAGI. V dropped 2 bases and J dropped 0 bases, with 5 bases sitting between them. CDR3 amino acids: CASSYRGSYNSPLHF. The CDR3 bases are TGTGCCAGCAGTTACAGGGGCTCCTATAATTCACCCCTCCACTTT.

This chain uses TRBV10-2 with TRBJ2-1, with D perhaps TRBD2 (6 bases). Germline V lookup: CDR1 WSHSY, CDR2 SAAADI. The CDR3 covers 15 residues. Trimming stripped 2 bases from V and 8 bases from J, with 16 bases between. The chain's CDR3 is CASSEKAGTFYEQFF. CDR3 sequence (DNA): TGCGCCAGCAGTGAGAAGGCGGGGACCTTTTATGAGCAGTTCTTC.

The chain recombines TRBV20-1 with TRBJ1-2; 7 bases align to TRBD1. Germline V gene data show CDR1 as DFQATT and CDR2 as SNEGSKA (reference sequence). V dropped 7 bases and J dropped 7; count of bases not matched to a gene: 6. The CDR3 contains 11 residues. The CDR3 nucleotides read TGCAGTGTTTCCGACAGGGTTGGCTACACCTTC. It specifies CSVSDRVGYTF.

The rearrangement uses TRBV5-4 and TRBJ1-1; the D is unclear. This CDR3 spans 13 amino acids. V was trimmed by 0 bases and J by 3 bases, leaving 6 bases between them. Germline V gene sequence: CDR1 SGHNT, CDR2 YYREEE (reference sequence). The DNA for the CDR3 is TGTGCCAGCAGCTTGGACCGAGACACTGAAGCTTTCTTT. This encodes CASSLDRDTEAFF.

The chain is built from TRBV27 and TRBJ1-1; D gene uncertain. V shed 0 bases and J shed 5 bases, with 10 bases lying between them. The CDR3 runs to 14 residues. Looked up from germline, CDR1 is MNHEY and CDR2 is SMNVEV (reference sequence). CDR3 residues: CASSLSMGRTEAFF. In nucleotides, the CDR3 is TGTGCCAGCAGTTTATCGATGGGGAGAACTGAAGCTTTCTTT.

Comments on this clone: The junction and the germline gene differ at one end; a read error may be behind it. The rearrangement joins TRBV2 to TRBJ2-1; 9 bases align to TRBD2. Germline-derived CDR1 and CDR2 are SNHLY and FYNNEI. This CDR3 is 17 amino acids long. DNA for the CDR3: TGTGCCAGCAGTCAAGCTGCTAGGGGACTAGCAGGCAATGAGCAGTTCTTC. It yields the protein CASSQAARGLAGNEQFF.

This rearrangement joins TRBV21-1 to TRBJ2-1; the tabulated D call, TRBD2, remains unverified against the DNA. TRBV21-1 is listed as a pseudogene. The CDR3 length is 17 residues. For the CDR3, the DNA is TGTGCCAGCAGCCCCCCGGGACTAGCGGGGGGTTACAATGAGCAGTTCTTC. Its protein product is CASSPPGLAGGYNEQFF.

The chain joins TRBV18 to TRBJ2-5, with TRBD1 matching 7 bases. This CDR3 is built from 14 residues. Germline V gene data show CDR1 as KGHSH and CDR2 as LQKENI. The V segment lost 6 bases and the J segment 1 base; nucleotides outside the gene matches: 5. The CDR3 coding sequence is TGTGCCAGCTCCCAAAACAGGGGCCAAGAGACCCAGTACTTC. Translating it yields CASSQNRGQETQYF.

This chain uses TRBV5-1 with TRBJ2-5, with TRBD1 matching over 7 bases. CDR1 is SGHRS, CDR2 YFSETQ, per germline. This CDR3 spans 14 amino acids. J gave up 1 base and V 0 bases, and 0 bases lay outside the gene matches. CDR3 sequence reads: CASSLGTGQETQYF. The DNA of the CDR3 is TGCGCCAGCAGCTTGGGGACAGGCCAAGAGACCCAGTACTTC.

This clone was recorded once. This chain links TRBV4-2 with TRBJ1-3, with D unclear. The germline gives CDR1 LGHNA, CDR2 YNFKEQ. This CDR3 comprises 16 residues. V was trimmed by 8 bases and J by 0 bases, leaving 17 bases between them. The CDR3: CASVFRVGSSGNTIYF. CDR3 in DNA: TGTGCCAGCGTTTTCCGAGTCGGGTCCTCTGGAAACACCATATATTTT.

This clone was recorded only once. The gene calls are TRBV4-3 and TRBJ1-6; 7 nucleotides align to TRBD1. The CDR3 spans 15 residues. The germline gives CDR1 LGHNA, CDR2 YSLEER. V dropped 3 bases and J dropped 8; count of bases not matched to a gene: 7. DNA of the CDR3: TGCGCCAGCAGCCAGGCGGGACAGCAGTATTCACCCCTCCACTTT. Translation: CASSQAGQQYSPLHF.

This chain joins TRBV14 and TRBJ2-1, with 15 bases lining up with TRBD2. There are 16 residues in the CDR3. Germline CDR1 and CDR2: SGHDN and FVKESK. V was clipped by 5 bases and J by 6 bases; unmatched bases: 5. CDR3 DNA sequence: TGTGCCAGCAGCTTTTGGACTAGCGGGAGGGTCAATGAGCAGTTCTTC. This codes for CASSFWTSGRVNEQFF.

The chain carries TRBV18 and TRBJ2-7; the D gene is possibly TRBD2 (6 bases). V shed 2 bases and J shed 6 bases, with 14 bases lying between them. Germline CDR1 is KGHSH and CDR2 is LQKENI. The CDR3 runs 14 residues. CDR3 DNA sequence: TGTGCCAGCTCACCATCTGGGGGGAGCGGCGAGCAGTACTTC. Translated, it gives CASSPSGGSGEQYF.

The rearrangement uses TRBV28 and TRBJ1-4; the D gene is possibly TRBD1 (6 bases). Trimming cost V 5 bases and J 7 bases, with 11 bases left between them. In germline, CDR1 is MDHEN, CDR2 SYDVKM. The CDR3 covers 13 residues. The CDR3 sequence: CASSPRGSEKLFF. The CDR3 DNA reads as TGTGCCAGCAGTCCGAGGGGGAGTGAAAAACTGTTTTTT.

This rearrangement joins TRBV19 to TRBJ1-2; D might be TRBD1 (6 bases). CDR1 and CDR2 (germline): LNHDA, SQIVND (reference sequence). The CDR3 is made up of 13 amino acids. The V end lost 7 bases, the J end lost 8 bases, and 17 bases lay between the germline ends. CDR3 amino acids: CASIASEGGGYTF. The DNA of the CDR3 is TGTGCCAGTATCGCCAGTGAGGGGGGGGGCTACACCTTC. Combining the CDR3 with reference TRBV19 and TRBJ1-2 gives the whole variable domain DGGITQSPKYLFRKEGQNVTLSCEQNLNHDAMYWYRQDPGQGLRLIYYSQIVNDFQKGDIAEGYSVSREKKESFPLTVTSAQKNPTAFYLCASIASEGGGYTFGSGTRLTVV.

The rearrangement joins TRBV19 to TRBJ1-1; tentatively, D is TRBD1 (5 bases). V lost 2 bases and J 4 bases, leaving 14 bases between the germline ends. The CDR3 has 15 residues. Germline V gene sequence: CDR1 LNHDA, CDR2 SQIVND (reference sequence). The CDR3 coding sequence is TGTGCCAGTAGTATAAGGAGGGTAAGGGGCACTGAAGCTTTCTTT. Translating it yields CASSIRRVRGTEAFF.

The genes are TRBV7-9 and TRBJ1-2, with D possibly matching TRBD1 (6 bases). The V and J ends lost 4 bases and 3 bases respectively, with 15 bases between them. This CDR3 is built from 15 residues. CDR1 is SEHNR, CDR2 FQNEAQ, per germline (reference sequence). The CDR3 nucleotides are TGTGCCAGCAGCTCACACCATAACAGGGACTATGGCTACACCTTC. Residues: CASSSHHNRDYGYTF.

V is TRBV9 and J is TRBJ1-3, with a possible D match to TRBD1 (5 bases). The V and J ends lost 1 base and 0 bases respectively, with 11 bases between them. This CDR3 is 16 amino acids long. CDR1 and CDR2 from the germline V gene are SGDLS and YYNGEE. In DNA form, the CDR3 reads TGTGCCAGCAGCGTATATGACAGCCTCTCTGGAAACACCATATATTTT. Amino acid sequence: CASSVYDSLSGNTIYF.

The rearrangement joins TRBV7-2 to TRBJ2-3, with a possible D match to TRBD1 (6 bases). Germline CDR1 reads SGHTA; CDR2 reads FQGNSA. Trimming pared 2 bases from V and 8 bases from J, leaving 14 bases between. CDR3 length equals 14 residues. The CDR3 reads CASSLSGASGTQYF. CDR3 DNA sequence: TGTGCCAGCAGCTTATCAGGGGCAAGCGGTACGCAGTATTTT. Filled out from reference TRBV7-2 and TRBJ2-3, the complete variable domain reads GAGVSQSPSNKVTEKGKDVELRCDPISGHTALYWYRQSLGQGLEFLIYFQGNSAPDKSGLPSDRFSAERTGGSVSTLTIQRTQQEDSAVYLCASSLSGASGTQYFGPGTRLTVL.

J is TRBJ1-5 and V is TRBV6-6; TRBD1 matches 7 bases. From germline, CDR1 is MNHNY and CDR2 SVGAGI (reference sequence). CDR3 length: 14 residues. V dropped 7 bases and J dropped 5; count of bases not matched to a gene: 8. CDR3 protein: CASNSRQGHQPQHF. In nucleotides, the CDR3 is TGTGCCAGCAACTCCCGACAGGGTCATCAGCCCCAGCATTTT.

The chain combines TRBV28 with TRBJ2-1; a weak D match, TRBD2 (6 bases). The germline V gene encodes CDR1 MDHEN and CDR2 SYDVKM. The CDR3 totals 16 residues. Trimming pared 6 bases from V and 6 bases from J, leaving 21 bases between. CDR3 bases: TGTGCCAGCAGCCCCGGGGGTCTCGGGATGGGCAATGAGCAGTTCTTC. Translated, it gives CASSPGGLGMGNEQFF.

This chain connects TRBV19 to TRBJ2-1; TRBD2 matches 11 bases. Trimming took 3 bases from V and 2 from J; bases not matched to a gene: 6. This CDR3 is 17 amino acids long. Per germline, CDR1 LNHDA and CDR2 SQIVND (reference sequence). The CDR3 DNA reads as TGTGCCAGTAGTATGTTTAGCGGGAGGGCCCCCTACAATGAGCAGTTCTTC. Encoded protein: CASSMFSGRAPYNEQFF.

The rearrangement uses TRBV5-6 and TRBJ2-3, with 9 bases fitting TRBD2. This CDR3 region has 17 residues. Germline CDR1 SGHDT, CDR2 YYEEEE. J gave up 6 bases and V 4 bases, and 15 bases lay outside the gene matches. CDR3 residues: CASSQSRWAGGLDTQYF. The CDR3, as DNA: TGTGCCAGCAGCCAGTCGAGATGGGCGGGGGGGTTGGATACGCAGTATTTT. The full variable domain, its missing parts supplied by reference TRBV5-6 and TRBJ2-3, is DAGVTQSPTHLIKTRGQQVTLRCSPKSGHDTVSWYQQALGQGPQFIFQYYEEEERQRGNFPDRFSGHQFPNYSSELNVNALLLGDSALYLCASSQSRWAGGLDTQYFGPGTRLTVL.

This rearrangement joins TRBV9 to TRBJ2-2; no definite D call. There are 13 residues in the CDR3. Trimming shortened V by 0 bases and J by 4 bases, and 4 bases separated the two germline ends. Germline CDR1 SGDLS, CDR2 YYNGEE. CDR3 nucleotide sequence: TGTGCCAGCAGCGTAGGACTCACCGGGGAGCTGTTTTTT. This sequence encodes CASSVGLTGELFF.

The chain joins TRBV19 to TRBJ1-2; the D is unclear. Trimming took 3 bases from V and 6 from J, leaving 8 bases between them. CDR1 is LNHDA, CDR2 SQIVND, per germline (reference sequence). The CDR3 length is 12 residues. The CDR3 region is CASSIPGNGYTF. CDR3 DNA sequence: TGTGCCAGTAGTATCCCCGGTAATGGCTACACCTTC. Full variable domain (missing parts from reference TRBV19 and TRBJ1-2): DGGITQSPKYLFRKEGQNVTLSCEQNLNHDAMYWYRQDPGQGLRLIYYSQIVNDFQKGDIAEGYSVSREKKESFPLTVTSAQKNPTAFYLCASSIPGNGYTFGSGTRLTVV.